This T cell receptor (beta chain) was recorded in a study of T cells in Graves' hyperthyroidism and ophthalmopathy. Study-wide background: Peripheral blood was acquired at first diagnosis, ahead of any therapy whatsoever. General study points: Among thyroid clonotypes expanded above 0.001, most also appeared in blood.

The CDR3 extends over 14 amino acids. Germline V gives CDR1 SNHLY, CDR2 FYNNEI. Trimming removed 4 bases at V and 5 bases at J, with 12 bases between. Amplified TCR beta CDR3 regions came from RNA transcripts. In the first-round RT-PCR of the TCR CDR3, the HTBI primer set was used. TCRdb re-analysed the multiplex PCR reads in MiXCR, keeping a single row per CDR3 protein. The data contain fewer than 450,000 distinct CDR3 sequences, about a sixth of them singletons. Comments on this clonotype: Its antigen remains unknown.

The sample of blood was obtained at first hyperthyroidism diagnosis (before any ophthalmopathy symptoms). The clonotype comes from a woman aged 30 to 39 with Graves' hyperthyroidism that later progressed to Graves' ophthalmopathy. This chain connects TRBV2 to TRBJ2-1; D is perhaps TRBD1 (5 bases). The sequenced sample consisted of blood. The chain's CDR3 is CASSVSTDHNEQFF. The CDR3 region has the DNA TGTGCCAGCAGTGTATCGACAGATCACAATGAGCAGTTCTTC.